This T cell receptor (beta chain) was sequenced for a study of graft-versus-host responses after intestinal transplantation. Study context: Multivisceral, liver-intestinal, or isolated intestinal transplants were given to recipients. After anti-thymocyte globulin induction, recipients took tacrolimus and steroids for two to three years.

Study-wide results and caveats: Early after transplant, HvG declines were associated with peak levels of circulating GvH clones. Some patients had graft-donor T cell macrochimerism, and their allografts showed high graft-versus-host to host-versus-graft clonal ratios.

Using immunoSEQ multiplex PCR, the repertoire was profiled, and TCRdb retains in-frame clones only, with some absent. The sample lists about 120,000 clones, 75% to 95% seen once, with under 0.2% in the top ten. About this clone itself: Its antigen is not identified.

This CDR3 comprises 19 residues. V lost 0 bases to trimming and J lost 9 bases, with 27 bases between them. The V gene's germline CDR1 is LNHDA and CDR2 SQIVND (reference sequence). The starting material was unstimulated CD4+ T cells sorted from spleen or lymph node cells, obtained before intestinal transplant. This clonotype was obtained from a human donor who received an intestinal transplant. The genes are TRBV19 and TRBJ1-5, with D tentatively TRBD1 (5 bases). Here the CDR3 reads CASSIDVGTVGMEGRPQHF. The CDR3 DNA sequence: TGTGCCAGTAGTATAGATGTGGGGACCGTAGGGATGGAGGGAAGGCCCCAGCATTTT.